The clone carrying this T cell receptor (beta chain) was observed a single time. CDR3 length: 13 amino acids. The V end was cut by 5 bases, the J end by 8 bases, with 13 bases between. Per the germline V gene, CDR1 is LNHDA and CDR2 is SQIVND (reference sequence). This specimen belongs to a study of blood T cell repertoires in COVID-19. Overall study: Some COVID-19 samples were acute and others convalescent; all came from the United States, Italy and Spain. Sources were T cells, B-cell-depleted T cells, or PBMCs; the material itself was cDNA or gDNA.

Under the authors' procedure: For nucleated cells, counts were estimated from reference gene primer amplification. Produced via immunoSEQ multiplex PCR; TCRdb's table is partial and in-frame only. The V and J calls and the clone size are those of that table, but D and trimming were determined from the DNA. This repertoire shows tens of thousands of clones, 75% to 90% found once; its top ten account for 8% to 9%. This TCR was recovered from a woman aged 65 to 85 with active COVID-19. Sequenced: peripheral blood. The rearrangement uses TRBV19 and TRBJ2-1; D might be TRBD2 (5 bases). The chain's CDR3 is CASSPRTGYEQFF. CDR3 DNA sequence: TGTGCCAGTAGTCCAAGGACGGGGTATGAGCAGTTCTTC.